The rows below give T cell receptor beta chains drawn from one sample of a study of T-cell memory formation after mild COVID-19. TCRdb ran MiXCR on the 5' RACE reads and lists one entry per CDR3 protein. The sample contains 250,000 to 400,000 distinct CDR3 sequences, approximately 15% of which appear only once. The sequencing sample was made of PBMCs or a T cell subset sorted from them (not recorded which). The receptors stem from a young man who had mild COVID-19 (a few samples of this study predate the infection). Cell type and time point are not known. CDR3s include the opening cysteine and the closing phenylalanine or tryptophan. Fields, in order: J gene, V gene, CDR3 protein.

TRBJ1-1	TRBV6-5	CASSKQGGTEAFF
TRBJ2-3	TRBV5-5	CASSTRGGQDTQYF
TRBJ2-1	TRBV7-9	CASSQRGIAYNEQFF
TRBJ1-2	TRBV6-5	CASSRDTSYGYTF
TRBJ2-1	TRBV15	CATSRAAAGAAHEQFF
TRBJ2-7	TRBV20-1	CSAQTTGLAGYEQYF
TRBJ1-2	TRBV9	CASSPTTGVEYGYTF
TRBJ2-1	TRBV4-3	CASSQDRGARNEQFF
TRBJ1-1	TRBV6-1	CASSEDPGTNTEAFF
TRBJ1-4	TRBV5-1	CASSLEGGDWEKLFF
TRBJ1-2	TRBV5-1	CASSLQQGAGGYTF
TRBJ2-3	TRBV20-1	CSGRGGAEDTQYF
TRBJ2-1	TRBV4-2	CASSQDGTLDFDNEQFF
TRBJ1-3	TRBV9	CASSAQGHTIYF
TRBJ2-4	TRBV5-5	CASSFQGAKNIQYF
TRBJ2-6	TRBV15	CATSSRTSGGRSGANVLTF
TRBJ2-3	TRBV5-1	CASSFRDRVADTQYF
TRBJ2-2	TRBV6-2/TRBV6-3	CASSYRWGPENTGELFF
TRBJ2-1	TRBV4-3	CASSLGRFSRGGEQFF
TRBJ2-7	TRBV4-3	CASSQTLRQGATYEQYF
TRBJ2-1	TRBV18	CASSPPWRGDYNEQFF
TRBJ2-5	TRBV12-3/TRBV12-4	CASSPPSGGQETQYF
TRBJ2-1	TRBV5-1	CASSLEPGDNEQFF
TRBJ2-1	TRBV20-1	CSARAPQRSSYNEQFF
TRBJ2-5	TRBV20-1	CSARLVGETQYF
TRBJ1-2	TRBV5-1	CASSLPEDYGYTF
TRBJ2-7	TRBV4-1	CASSQGGTVRHEQYF
TRBJ2-3	TRBV11-2	CASSLLSLATDTQYF
TRBJ2-6	TRBV4-2	CASSQDRRNSGANVLTF
TRBJ2-5	TRBV5-6	CASSRDSPQETQYF
TRBJ1-1	TRBV10-3	CAISAQGQGLFTEAFF
TRBJ2-7	TRBV29-1	CSVVAQGDGEQYF
TRBJ2-3	TRBV24-1	CATSDTGVADTQYF
TRBJ1-5	TRBV4-3	CASSRDSVPNQPQHF
TRBJ2-3	TRBV18	CASSPVLRGTDTQYF
TRBJ1-6	TRBV12-3/TRBV12-4	CASSTTTGAYSPLHF
TRBJ1-1	TRBV3-1	CASSQGPQVSAFF
TRBJ1-2	TRBV7-2	CASSHDRADNGYTF
TRBJ2-1	TRBV5-4	CASSRFGPGAHNEQFF
TRBJ2-3	TRBV5-1	CASSFWESTDTQYF
TRBJ2-3	TRBV4-1	CASSQDADTDTQYF
TRBJ1-1	TRBV12-3/TRBV12-4	CASSLNIWNTEAFF
TRBJ2-3	TRBV27	CASSFDSGRAITDTQYF
TRBJ1-5	TRBV7-9	CASTRGGGNQPQHF
TRBJ2-5	TRBV3-1	CASTDDAGGRETQYF
TRBJ2-7	TRBV7-6	CASSLSGLAGGEQYF
TRBJ1-2	TRBV11-2	CASSFGNYGYTF
TRBJ2-1	TRBV7-3	CASSLTRDSQWFF
TRBJ2-7	TRBV7-7	CASSFGEGSYEQYF
TRBJ2-5	TRBV6-6	CASSTGTGTLGETQYF